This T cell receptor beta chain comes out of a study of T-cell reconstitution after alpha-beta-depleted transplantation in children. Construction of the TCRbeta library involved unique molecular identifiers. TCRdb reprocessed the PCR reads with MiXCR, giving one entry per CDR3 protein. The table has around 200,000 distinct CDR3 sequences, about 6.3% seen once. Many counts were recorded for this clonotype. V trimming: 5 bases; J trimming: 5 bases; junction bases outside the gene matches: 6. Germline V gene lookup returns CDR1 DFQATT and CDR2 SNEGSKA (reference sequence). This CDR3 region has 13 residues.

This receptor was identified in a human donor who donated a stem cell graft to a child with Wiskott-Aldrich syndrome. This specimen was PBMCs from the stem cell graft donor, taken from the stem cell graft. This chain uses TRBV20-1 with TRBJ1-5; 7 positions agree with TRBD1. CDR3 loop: CSAGGQMDQPQHF. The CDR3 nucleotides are TGCAGTGCTGGGGGACAGATGGATCAGCCCCAGCATTTT.